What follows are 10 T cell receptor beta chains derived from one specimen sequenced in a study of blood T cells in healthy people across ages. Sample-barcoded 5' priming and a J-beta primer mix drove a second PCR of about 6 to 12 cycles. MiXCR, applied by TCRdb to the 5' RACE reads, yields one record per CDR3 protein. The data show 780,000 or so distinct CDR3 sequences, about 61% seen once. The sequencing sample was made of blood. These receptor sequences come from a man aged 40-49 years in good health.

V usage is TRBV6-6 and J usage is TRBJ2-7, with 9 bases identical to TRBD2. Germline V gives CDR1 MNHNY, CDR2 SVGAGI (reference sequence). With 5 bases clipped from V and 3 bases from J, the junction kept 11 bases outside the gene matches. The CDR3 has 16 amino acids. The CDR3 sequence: CASSLSLAGAGYEQYF. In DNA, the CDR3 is TGTGCCAGCAGTCTCAGTTTAGCGGGAGCTGGCTACGAGCAGTACTTC.

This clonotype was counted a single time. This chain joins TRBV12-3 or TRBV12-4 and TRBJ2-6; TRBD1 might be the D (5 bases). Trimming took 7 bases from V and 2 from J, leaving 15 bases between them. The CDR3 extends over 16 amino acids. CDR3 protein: CASTPGKIPGANVLTF. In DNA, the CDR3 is TGTGCCAGCACGCCAGGGAAGATCCCTGGGGCCAACGTCCTGACTTTC.

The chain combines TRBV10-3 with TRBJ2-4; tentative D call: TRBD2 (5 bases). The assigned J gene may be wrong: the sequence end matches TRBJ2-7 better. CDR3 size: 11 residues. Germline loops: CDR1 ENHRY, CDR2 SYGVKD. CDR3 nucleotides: TGTGCCAGCACTAGTATCGGCGAGCAGTACTTC. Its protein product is CASTSIGEQYF.

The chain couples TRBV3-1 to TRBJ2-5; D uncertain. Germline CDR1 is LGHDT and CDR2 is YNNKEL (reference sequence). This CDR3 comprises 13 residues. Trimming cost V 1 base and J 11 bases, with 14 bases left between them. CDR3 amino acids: CASSQGGNNEQYF. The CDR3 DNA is TGTGCCAGCAGCCAAGGAGGAAACAATGAGCAGTACTTC.

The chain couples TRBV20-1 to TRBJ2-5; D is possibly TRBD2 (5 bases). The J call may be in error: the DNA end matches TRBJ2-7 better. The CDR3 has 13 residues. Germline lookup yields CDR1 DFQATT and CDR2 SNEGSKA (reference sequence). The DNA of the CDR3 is TGCAGTGCTTTGGAGGCTTGGGGTTTCGAGCAGTACTTC. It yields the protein CSALEAWGFEQYF.

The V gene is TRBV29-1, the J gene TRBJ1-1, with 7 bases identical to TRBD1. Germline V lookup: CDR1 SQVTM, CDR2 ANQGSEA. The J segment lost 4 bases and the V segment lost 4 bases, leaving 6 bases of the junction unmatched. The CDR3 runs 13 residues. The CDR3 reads CSVVRGVSTEAFF. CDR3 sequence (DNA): TGCAGCGTTGTCAGGGGGGTGAGCACTGAAGCTTTCTTT.

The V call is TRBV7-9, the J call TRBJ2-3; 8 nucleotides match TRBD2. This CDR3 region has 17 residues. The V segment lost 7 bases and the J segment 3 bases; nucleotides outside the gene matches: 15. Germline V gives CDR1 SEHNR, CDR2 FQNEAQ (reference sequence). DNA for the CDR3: TGTGCCAGCAACTTCCCCAGCGGGGGAGTCGGGACAGATACGCAGTATTTT. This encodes CASNFPSGGVGTDTQYF.

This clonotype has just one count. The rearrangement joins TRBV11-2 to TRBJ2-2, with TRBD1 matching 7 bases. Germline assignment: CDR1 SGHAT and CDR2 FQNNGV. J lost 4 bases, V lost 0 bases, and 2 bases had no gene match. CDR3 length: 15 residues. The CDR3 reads CASSLEPGGTGELFF. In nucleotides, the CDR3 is TGTGCCAGCAGCTTAGAGCCAGGGGGCACCGGGGAGCTGTTTTTT. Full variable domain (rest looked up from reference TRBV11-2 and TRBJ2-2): EAGVAQSPRYKIIEKRQSVAFWCNPISGHATLYWYQQILGQGPKLLIQFQNNGVVDDSQLPKDRFSAERLKGVDSTLKIQPAKLEDSAVYLCASSLEPGGTGELFFGEGSRLTVL.

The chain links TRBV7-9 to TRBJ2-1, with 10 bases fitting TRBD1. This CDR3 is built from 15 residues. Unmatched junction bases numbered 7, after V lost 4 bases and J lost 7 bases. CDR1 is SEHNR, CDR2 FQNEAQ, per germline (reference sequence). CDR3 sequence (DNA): TGTGCCAGCAGCTCCCGGGACAGGGGTATGAATGAGCAGTTCTTC. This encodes CASSSRDRGMNEQFF.

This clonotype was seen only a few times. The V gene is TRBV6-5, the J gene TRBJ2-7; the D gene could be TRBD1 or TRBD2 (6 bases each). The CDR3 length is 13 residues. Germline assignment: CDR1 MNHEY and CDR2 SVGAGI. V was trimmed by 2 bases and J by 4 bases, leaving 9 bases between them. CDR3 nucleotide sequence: TGTGCCAGCAGTTACGGGGGGCAGTACGAGCAGTACTTC. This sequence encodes CASSYGGQYEQYF.